A selection of T cell receptor beta chains follows, all from one sample in a study of graft-versus-host responses after intestinal transplantation. The assay was immunoSEQ multiplex PCR, and TCRdb's table has in-frame clones only and misses some. This sample carries about 15,000 clones, under 85% of them seen once, and the ten largest clones take 6.5% to 8.5%. The source material was ileum tissue, sampled roughly 450 days after intestinal transplant. The receptors originated from a human patient who received an intestinal transplant, so some T cells may come from the graft donor. The CDR3 runs from the conserved cysteine through the conserved F or W. The D gene is left open where the match is weak. Size values are once, few and many counts, or a class for expanded clones, and some rows have none.

. TRBJ2-5 TRBV6-6 . CASSAHEVGEQYF TGTGCCAGCAGCGCCCATGAGGTCGGGGAGCAGTACTTC
once TRBJ2-5 TRBV18 . CASSPWGETQYF TGTGCCAGCTCACCGTGGGGCGAGACCCAGTACTTC
. TRBJ2-3 TRBV2 . CASRRIASGTDTQYF TGTGCCAGCAGGAGGATAGCCTCTGGCACAGATACGCAGTATTTT
once TRBJ2-7 TRBV27 . CASSFPGSYEQYF TGTGCCAGCAGTTTCCCAGGGTCCTACGAGCAGTACTTC
. TRBJ2-2 TRBV5-4 TRBD1 CASSLGQGGSNTGELFF TGTGCCAGCAGCCTGGGACAGGGGGGGTCGAACACCGGGGAGCTGTTTTTT
. TRBJ2-3 TRBV5-4 . CASSLGGRDTQYF TGTGCCAGCAGCTTGGGGGGCCGAGATACGCAGTATTTT
. TRBJ2-3 TRBV11-3 TRBD2 CASSFRLAGASTDTQYF TGTGCCAGCAGCTTTAGGCTAGCGGGGGCTAGCACAGATACGCAGTATTTT
. TRBJ1-3 TRBV10-2 . CASRRTVSGNTIYF TGCGCCAGCCGGAGGACAGTCTCTGGAAACACCATATATTTT
. TRBJ2-1 TRBV7-3 . CASSLLPSNEQFF TGTGCCAGCAGCTTACTTCCCTCCAATGAGCAGTTCTTC
. TRBJ2-1 TRBV7-2 . CASSLGPLSYNEQFF TGTGCCAGCAGCTTAGGCCCGTTGAGCTACAATGAGCAGTTCTTC
. TRBJ2-7 TRBV11-2 TRBD1 CASSFSRQGSYEQYF TGTGCCAGCAGCTTTTCCCGACAGGGGTCCTACGAGCAGTACTTC
. TRBJ2-3 TRBV25-1 . CASSGHRGPHTQYF TGTGCCAGCAGTGGCCATAGGGGTCCACATACGCAGTATTTT
. TRBJ2-1 TRBV7-9 . CASSLTGAYNEQFF TGTGCCAGCAGCTTGACAGGAGCCTACAATGAGCAGTTCTTC
. TRBJ1-3 TRBV5-1 TRBD1 CASSLETGVGDTIYF TGCGCCAGCAGCTTAGAGACAGGGGTTGGAGACACCATATATTTT
. TRBJ2-1 TRBV7-9 . CASSLAFTGGLWNEQFF TGTGCCAGCAGCTTAGCGTTTACGGGGGGCCTGTGGAATGAGCAGTTCTTC
. TRBJ1-1 TRBV13 . CASSPKGHLNTEAFF TGTGCCAGCAGCCCCAAGGGACACTTGAACACTGAAGCTTTCTTT
. TRBJ1-2 TRBV10-3 . CAIRLDTGGYTF TGTGCCATCAGATTAGACACCGGTGGCTACACCTTC
. TRBJ2-1 TRBV7-2 TRBD2 CASSLSGLAGGGFF TGTGCCAGCAGCCTTTCCGGACTAGCGGGTGGCGGGTTCTTC
. TRBJ2-5 TRBV27 TRBD1 CASSLYLGDSSRETQYF TGTGCCAGCAGTTTATATTTGGGGGACAGCTCCCGGGAGACCCAGTACTTC
. TRBJ2-5 TRBV4-1 . CASSPPGASIIETQYF TGCGCCAGCAGCCCACCCGGGGCTAGCATTATAGAGACCCAGTACTTC
. TRBJ2-2 TRBV11-3 . CASSQGPELFF TGTGCCAGCAGCCAAGGACCGGAGCTGTTTTTT
few TRBJ2-4 TRBV7-3 TRBD1 CASSPGGQGSKNIQYF TGTGCCAGCAGCCCTGGCGGACAGGGGTCCAAAAACATTCAGTACTTC
. TRBJ2-7 TRBV29-1 . CSVERQGYEQYF TGCAGCGTTGAGAGGCAGGGATACGAGCAGTACTTC
few TRBJ1-1 TRBV25-1 TRBD1 CASTDRQGYTEAFF TGTGCCAGCACTGATCGACAGGGGTACACTGAAGCTTTCTTT
. TRBJ2-6 TRBV7-8 TRBD1 CASSTGTGSGANVLTF TGTGCCAGCAGCACGGGGACAGGGTCCGGGGCCAACGTCCTGACTTTC
. TRBJ2-5 TRBV27 TRBD2 CATRLAGGIKETQYF TGTGCCACCCGTCTAGCGGGGGGGATCAAAGAGACCCAGTACTTC
. TRBJ2-7 TRBV7-8 TRBD1 CASSSPTGAYEQYF TGTGCCAGCAGCTCCCCGACAGGGGCCTACGAGCAGTACTTC
few TRBJ1-1 TRBV5-4 . CASSFVGGNTEAFF TGTGCCAGCAGCTTCGTGGGGGGGAACACTGAAGCTTTCTTT
. TRBJ2-7 TRBV5-4 . CASSLDTGSYEQYF TGTGCCAGCAGCTTGGACACCGGCTCCTACGAGCAGTACTTC
few TRBJ2-7 TRBV7-3 . CASSYSRGTAPYEQYF TGTGCCAGCAGCTACTCACGCGGGACAGCCCCTTACGAGCAGTACTTC
few TRBJ2-7 TRBV7-9 . CASSLRHLQGGADEQYF TGTGCCAGCAGCCTCCGACATCTCCAGGGTGGGGCGGACGAGCAGTACTTC
. TRBJ2-3 TRBV12-5 . CASGLIGVTDTQYF TGTGCTAGTGGTTTAATAGGGGTCACAGATACGCAGTATTTT
once TRBJ2-7 TRBV7-6 . CASSLVPSGPYEQYF TGTGCCAGCAGCTTAGTACCCTCAGGACCTTACGAGCAGTACTTC
. TRBJ1-6 TRBV9 . CASSVAAGGPLHF TGTGCCAGCAGCGTAGCCGCTGGGGGACCCCTCCACTTT
. TRBJ2-3 TRBV9 TRBD2 CASSVGGRGGGTDTQYF TGTGCCAGCAGCGTAGGGGGGAGGGGCGGGGGGACAGATACGCAGTATTTT
once TRBJ1-5 TRBV7-9 . CASSPLQGTNQPQHF TGTGCCAGCAGCCCGCTACAGGGTACCAATCAGCCCCAGCATTTT
. TRBJ1-1 TRBV2 TRBD1 CAISGTGGPEAFF TGTGCCATCTCCGGGACAGGGGGCCCTGAAGCTTTCTTT
. TRBJ1-5 TRBV19 . CASNPFQATGPQHF TGTGCCAGTAACCCATTTCAGGCAACGGGGCCCCAGCATTTT
. TRBJ2-6 TRBV9 . CASSARSGANVLTF TGTGCCAGCAGCGCTCGTTCTGGGGCCAACGTCCTGACTTTC
. TRBJ1-6 TRBV4-1 . CASSQDPAGLPPLHF TGCGCCAGCAGCCAAGACCCCGCCGGACTACCACCCCTCCACTTT
. TRBJ2-5 TRBV6-5 TRBD2 CASSTLAGGSEQYF TGTGCCAGCAGTACCCTAGCGGGGGGGAGTGAGCAGTACTTC
few TRBJ1-1 TRBV7-2 TRBD1 CASSLRQGGTEAFF TGTGCCAGCAGCCTTAGACAGGGTGGGACTGAAGCTTTCTTT